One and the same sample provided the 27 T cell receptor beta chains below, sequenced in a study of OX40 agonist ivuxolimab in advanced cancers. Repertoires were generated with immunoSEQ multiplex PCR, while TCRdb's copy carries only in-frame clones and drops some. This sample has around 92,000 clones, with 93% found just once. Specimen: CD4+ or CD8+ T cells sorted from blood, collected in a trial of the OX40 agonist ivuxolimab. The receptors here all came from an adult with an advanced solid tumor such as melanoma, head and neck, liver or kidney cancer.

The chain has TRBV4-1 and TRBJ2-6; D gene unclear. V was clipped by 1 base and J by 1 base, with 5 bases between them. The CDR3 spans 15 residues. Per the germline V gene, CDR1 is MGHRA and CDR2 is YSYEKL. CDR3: CASSQVGSGANVLTF. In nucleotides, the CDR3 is TGCGCCAGCAGCCAAGTCGGTTCTGGGGCCAACGTCCTGACTTTC.

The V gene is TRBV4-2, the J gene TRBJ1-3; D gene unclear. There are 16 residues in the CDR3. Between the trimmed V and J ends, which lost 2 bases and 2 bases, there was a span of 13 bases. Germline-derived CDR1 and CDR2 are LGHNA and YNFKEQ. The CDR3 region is CASSQTGPRAGNTIYF. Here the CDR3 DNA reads TGTGCCAGCAGCCAAACCGGGCCCAGAGCTGGAAACACCATATATTTT.

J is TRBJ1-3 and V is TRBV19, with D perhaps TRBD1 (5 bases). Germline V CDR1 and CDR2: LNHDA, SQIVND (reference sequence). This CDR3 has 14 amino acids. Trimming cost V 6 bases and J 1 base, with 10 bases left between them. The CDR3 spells CASRMAGSGNTIYF. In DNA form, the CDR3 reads TGTGCCAGTAGAATGGCAGGGTCTGGAAACACCATATATTTT.

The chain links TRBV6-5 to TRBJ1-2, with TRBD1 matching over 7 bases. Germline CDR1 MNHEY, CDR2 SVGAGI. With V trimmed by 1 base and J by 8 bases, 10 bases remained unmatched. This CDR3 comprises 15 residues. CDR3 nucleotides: TGTGCCAGCAGTTACTTCAATAGGGGGCGCTGGGGCTACACCTTC. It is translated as CASSYFNRGRWGYTF.

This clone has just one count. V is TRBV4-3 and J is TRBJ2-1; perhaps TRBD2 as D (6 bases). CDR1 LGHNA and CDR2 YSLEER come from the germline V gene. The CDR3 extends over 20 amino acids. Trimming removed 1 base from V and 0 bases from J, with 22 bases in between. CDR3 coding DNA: TGCGCCAGCAGCCAAGCGGTCGGGGGAGTGGGGTGGGGCTCCTACAATGAGCAGTTCTTC. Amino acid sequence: CASSQAVGGVGWGSYNEQFF.

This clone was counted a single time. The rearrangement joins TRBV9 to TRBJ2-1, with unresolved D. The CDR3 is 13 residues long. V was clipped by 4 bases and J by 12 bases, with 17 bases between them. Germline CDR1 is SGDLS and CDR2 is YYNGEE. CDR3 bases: TGTGCCAGCAGCACACGACCGGAACAGCCGCAGTTCTTC. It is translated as CASSTRPEQPQFF.

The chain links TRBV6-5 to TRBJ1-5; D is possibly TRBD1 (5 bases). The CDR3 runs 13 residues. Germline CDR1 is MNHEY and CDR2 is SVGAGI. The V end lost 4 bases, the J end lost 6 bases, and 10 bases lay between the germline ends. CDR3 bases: TGTGCCAGCAGTTGGACAAGTGGTCAGCCCCAGCATTTT. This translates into CASSWTSGQPQHF.

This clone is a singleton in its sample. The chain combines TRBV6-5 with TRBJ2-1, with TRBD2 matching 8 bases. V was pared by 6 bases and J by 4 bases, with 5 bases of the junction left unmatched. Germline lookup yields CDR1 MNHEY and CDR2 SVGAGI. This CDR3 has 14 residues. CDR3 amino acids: CASRRLAPYNEQFF. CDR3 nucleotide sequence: TGTGCCAGCAGGAGACTAGCGCCATACAATGAGCAGTTCTTC.

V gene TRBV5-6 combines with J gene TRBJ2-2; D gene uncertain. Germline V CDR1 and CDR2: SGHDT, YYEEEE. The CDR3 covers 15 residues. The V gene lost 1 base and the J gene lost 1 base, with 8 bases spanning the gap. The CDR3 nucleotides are TGTGCCAGCAGCTTGCCCCGACGGAACACCGGGGAGCTGTTTTTT. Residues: CASSLPRRNTGELFF.

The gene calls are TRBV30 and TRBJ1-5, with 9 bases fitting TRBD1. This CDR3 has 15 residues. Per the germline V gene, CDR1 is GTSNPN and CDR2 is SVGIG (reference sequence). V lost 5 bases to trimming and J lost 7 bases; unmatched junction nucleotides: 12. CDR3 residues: CAWDDRDRDEQPQHF. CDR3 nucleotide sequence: TGTGCCTGGGACGACCGGGACAGGGATGAACAGCCCCAGCATTTT.

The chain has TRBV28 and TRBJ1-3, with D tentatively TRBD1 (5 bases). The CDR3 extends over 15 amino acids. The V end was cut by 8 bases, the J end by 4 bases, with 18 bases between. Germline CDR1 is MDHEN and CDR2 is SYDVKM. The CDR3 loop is CASAYGGSSGNTIYF. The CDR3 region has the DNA TGTGCCAGCGCGTATGGGGGTTCGTCGGGAAACACCATATATTTT. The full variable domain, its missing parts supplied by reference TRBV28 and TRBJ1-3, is DVKVTQSSRYLVKRTGEKVFLECVQDMDHENMFWYRQDPGLGLRLIYFSYDVKMKEKGDIPEGYSVSREKKERFSLILESASTNQTSMYLCASAYGGSSGNTIYFGEGSWLTVV.

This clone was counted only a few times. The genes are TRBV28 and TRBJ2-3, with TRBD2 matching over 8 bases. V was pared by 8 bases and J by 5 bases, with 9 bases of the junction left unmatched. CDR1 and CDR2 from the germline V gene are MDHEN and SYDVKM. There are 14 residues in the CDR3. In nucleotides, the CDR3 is TGTGCCAGCGGGGGGACTAGTATTCAAGATACGCAGTATTTT. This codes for CASGGTSIQDTQYF.

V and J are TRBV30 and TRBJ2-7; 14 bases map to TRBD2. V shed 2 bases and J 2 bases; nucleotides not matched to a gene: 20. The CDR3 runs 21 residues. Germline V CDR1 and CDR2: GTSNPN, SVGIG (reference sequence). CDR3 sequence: CAWSIVKRTSGRKRLTYEQYV. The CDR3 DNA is TGTGCCTGGAGTATAGTAAAGCGGACTAGCGGGAGGAAAAGGTTAACCTACGAGCAGTACGTC.

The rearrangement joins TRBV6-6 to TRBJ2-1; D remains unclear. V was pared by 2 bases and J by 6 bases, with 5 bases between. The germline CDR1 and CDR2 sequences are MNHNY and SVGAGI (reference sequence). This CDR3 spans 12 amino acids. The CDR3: CASSYESNEQFF. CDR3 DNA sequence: TGTGCCAGCAGTTACGAGTCCAATGAGCAGTTCTTC.

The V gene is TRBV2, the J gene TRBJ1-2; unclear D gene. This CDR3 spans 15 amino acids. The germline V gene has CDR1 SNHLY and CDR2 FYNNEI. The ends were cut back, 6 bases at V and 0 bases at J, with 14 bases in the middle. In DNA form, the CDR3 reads TGTGCCAGCAGCGGCTTTTGGCAAGCTAACTATGGCTACACCTTC. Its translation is CASSGFWQANYGYTF.

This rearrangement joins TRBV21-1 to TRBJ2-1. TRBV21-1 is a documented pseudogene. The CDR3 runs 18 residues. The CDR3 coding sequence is TGTGCCAGCAGCAAAGATGACTCGGGGGCGACTACTTACAATGAGCAGTTCTTC. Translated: CASSKDDSGATTYNEQFF.

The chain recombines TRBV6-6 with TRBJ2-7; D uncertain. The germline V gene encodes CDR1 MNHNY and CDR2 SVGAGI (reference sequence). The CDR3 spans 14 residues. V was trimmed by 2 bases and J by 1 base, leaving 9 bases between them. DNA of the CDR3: TGTGCCAGCAGTTACGTGGCAGGATCCTACGAGCAGTACTTC. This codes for CASSYVAGSYEQYF.

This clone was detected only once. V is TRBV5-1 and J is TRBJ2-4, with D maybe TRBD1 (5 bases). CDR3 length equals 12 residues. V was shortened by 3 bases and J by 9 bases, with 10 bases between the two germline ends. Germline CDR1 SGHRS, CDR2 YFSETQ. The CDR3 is CASSSDRAIQYF. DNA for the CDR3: TGCGCCAGCAGCTCTGACAGAGCCATTCAGTACTTC.

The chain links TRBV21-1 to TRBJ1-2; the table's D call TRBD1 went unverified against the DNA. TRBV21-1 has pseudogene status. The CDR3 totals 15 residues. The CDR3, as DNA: TGTGCCAGCCCCACCCAGGACAGAGATAGCTATGGCTACACCTTC. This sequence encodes CASPTQDRDSYGYTF.

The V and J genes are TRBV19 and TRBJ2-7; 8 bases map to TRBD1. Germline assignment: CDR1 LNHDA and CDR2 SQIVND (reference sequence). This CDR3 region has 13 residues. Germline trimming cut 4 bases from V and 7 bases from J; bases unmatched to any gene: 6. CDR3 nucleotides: TGTGCCAGTAGTAAGGACAGGGCGTGGGAGCAGTACTTC. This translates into CASSKDRAWEQYF.

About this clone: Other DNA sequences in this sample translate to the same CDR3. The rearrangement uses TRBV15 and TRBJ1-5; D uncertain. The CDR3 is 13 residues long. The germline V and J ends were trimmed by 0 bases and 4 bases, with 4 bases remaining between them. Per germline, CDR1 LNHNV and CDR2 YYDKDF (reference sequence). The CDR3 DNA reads TGTGCCACCAGCAGAGACCCTAATCAGCCCCAGCATTTT. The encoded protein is CATSRDPNQPQHF.

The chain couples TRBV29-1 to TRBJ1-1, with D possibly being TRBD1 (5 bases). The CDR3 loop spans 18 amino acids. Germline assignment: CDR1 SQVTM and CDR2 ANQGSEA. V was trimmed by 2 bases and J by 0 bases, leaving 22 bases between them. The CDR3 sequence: CSVEISGGPVSLNTEAFF. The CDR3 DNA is TGCAGCGTTGAAATTTCGGGGGGACCCGTTTCTTTGAACACTGAAGCTTTCTTT.

The CDR3 nucleotides read TGTGCCACCAGCACCCCGGGATCTCTCTACAATGAGCAGTTCTTC. Its protein product is CATSTPGSLYNEQFF. The chain employs TRBV15 and TRBJ2-1, with D perhaps matching TRBD2 (5 bases). V lost 4 bases, J lost 3 bases, and 13 bases lay in between. Germline CDR1 reads LNHNV; CDR2 reads YYDKDF (reference sequence). The CDR3 runs to 15 residues.

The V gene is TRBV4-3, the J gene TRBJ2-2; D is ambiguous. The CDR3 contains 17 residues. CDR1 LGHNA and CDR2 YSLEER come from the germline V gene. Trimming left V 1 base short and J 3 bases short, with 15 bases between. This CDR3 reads CASSQGPRKGYTGELFF. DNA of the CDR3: TGCGCCAGCAGCCAAGGTCCCAGAAAAGGGTACACCGGGGAGCTGTTTTTT.

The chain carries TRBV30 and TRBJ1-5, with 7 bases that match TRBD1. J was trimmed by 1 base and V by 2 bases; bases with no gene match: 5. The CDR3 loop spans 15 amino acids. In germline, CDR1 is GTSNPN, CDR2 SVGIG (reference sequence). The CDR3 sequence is CAWSYGQASNQPQHF. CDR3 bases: TGTGCCTGGAGTTACGGACAGGCGAGCAATCAGCCCCAGCATTTT.

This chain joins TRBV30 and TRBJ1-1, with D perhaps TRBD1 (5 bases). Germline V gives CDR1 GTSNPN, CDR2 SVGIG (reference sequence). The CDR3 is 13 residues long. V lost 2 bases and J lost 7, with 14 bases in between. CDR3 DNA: TGTGCCTGGAGTACCTTGCCGGGACTTGAAGCTTTCTTT. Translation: CAWSTLPGLEAFF.

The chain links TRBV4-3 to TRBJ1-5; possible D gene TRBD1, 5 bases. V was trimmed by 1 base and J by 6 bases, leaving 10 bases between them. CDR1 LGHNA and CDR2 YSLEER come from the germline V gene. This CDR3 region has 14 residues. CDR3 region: CASSQAHGGQPQHF. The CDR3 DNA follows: TGCGCCAGCAGCCAAGCCCATGGGGGTCAGCCCCAGCATTTT.